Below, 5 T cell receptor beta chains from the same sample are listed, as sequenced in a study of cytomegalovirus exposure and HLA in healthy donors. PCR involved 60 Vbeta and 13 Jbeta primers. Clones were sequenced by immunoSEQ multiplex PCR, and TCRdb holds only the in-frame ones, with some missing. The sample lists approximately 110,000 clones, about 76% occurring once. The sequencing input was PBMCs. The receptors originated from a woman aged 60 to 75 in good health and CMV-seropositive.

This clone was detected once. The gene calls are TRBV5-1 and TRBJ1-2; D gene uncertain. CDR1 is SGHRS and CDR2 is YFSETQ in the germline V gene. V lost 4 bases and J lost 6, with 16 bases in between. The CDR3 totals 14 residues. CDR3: CASSVEGSSDGYTF. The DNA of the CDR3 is TGCGCCAGCAGCGTTGAGGGCAGCTCGGATGGCTACACCTTC.

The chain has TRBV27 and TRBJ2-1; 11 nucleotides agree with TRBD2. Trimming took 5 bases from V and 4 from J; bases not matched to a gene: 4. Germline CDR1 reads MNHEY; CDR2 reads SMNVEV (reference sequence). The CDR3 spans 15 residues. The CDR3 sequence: CASSTTSGGYNEQFF. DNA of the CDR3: TGTGCCAGCAGTACAACTAGCGGGGGATACAATGAGCAGTTCTTC.

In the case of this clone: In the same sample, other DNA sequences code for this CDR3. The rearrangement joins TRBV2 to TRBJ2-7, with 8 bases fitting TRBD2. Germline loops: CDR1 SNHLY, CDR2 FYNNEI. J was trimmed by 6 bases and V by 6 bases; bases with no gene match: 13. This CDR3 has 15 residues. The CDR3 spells CASRGQLASGGEQYF. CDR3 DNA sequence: TGTGCCAGCAGGGGCCAGCTAGCGAGCGGGGGCGAGCAGTACTTC. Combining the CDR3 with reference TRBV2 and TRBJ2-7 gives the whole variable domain EPEVTQTPSHQVTQMGQEVILRCVPISNHLYFYWYRQILGQKVEFLVSFYNNEISEKSEIFDDQFSVERPDGSNFTLKIRSTKLEDSAMYFCASRGQLASGGEQYFGPGTRLTVT.

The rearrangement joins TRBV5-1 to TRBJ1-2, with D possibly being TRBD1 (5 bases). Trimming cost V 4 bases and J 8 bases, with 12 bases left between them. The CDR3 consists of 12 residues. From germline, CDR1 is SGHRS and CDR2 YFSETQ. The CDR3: CASSPRGEGYTF. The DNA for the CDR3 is TGCGCCAGCAGCCCGCGGGGGGAAGGCTACACCTTC.

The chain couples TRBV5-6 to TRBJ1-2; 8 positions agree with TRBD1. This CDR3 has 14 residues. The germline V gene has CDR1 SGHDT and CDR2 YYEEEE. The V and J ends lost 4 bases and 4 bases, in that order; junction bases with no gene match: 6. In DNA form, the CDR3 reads TGTGCCAGCAGCCCAGGGACAGGCGTCTATGGCTACACCTTC. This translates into CASSPGTGVYGYTF.